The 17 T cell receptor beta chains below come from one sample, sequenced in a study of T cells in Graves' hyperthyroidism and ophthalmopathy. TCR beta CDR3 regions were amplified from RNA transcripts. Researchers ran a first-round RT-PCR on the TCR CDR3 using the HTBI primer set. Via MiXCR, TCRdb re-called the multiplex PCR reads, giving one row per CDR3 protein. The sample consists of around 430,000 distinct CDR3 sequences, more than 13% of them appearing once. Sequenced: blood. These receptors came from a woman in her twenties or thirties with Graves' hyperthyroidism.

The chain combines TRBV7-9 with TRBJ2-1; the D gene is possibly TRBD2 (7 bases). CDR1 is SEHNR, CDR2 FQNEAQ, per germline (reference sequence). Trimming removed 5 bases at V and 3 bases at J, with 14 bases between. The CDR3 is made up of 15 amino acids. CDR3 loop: CASSKIGGDYNEQFF. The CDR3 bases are TGTGCCAGCAGCAAAATAGGGGGGGACTACAATGAGCAGTTCTTC.

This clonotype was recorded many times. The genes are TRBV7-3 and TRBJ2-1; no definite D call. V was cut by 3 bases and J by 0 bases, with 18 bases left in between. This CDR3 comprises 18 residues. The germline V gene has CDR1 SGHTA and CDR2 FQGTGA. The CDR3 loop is CASSFLSMHPSSYNEQFF. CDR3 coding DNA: TGTGCCAGCAGCTTCCTCTCTATGCACCCAAGCTCCTACAATGAGCAGTTCTTC.

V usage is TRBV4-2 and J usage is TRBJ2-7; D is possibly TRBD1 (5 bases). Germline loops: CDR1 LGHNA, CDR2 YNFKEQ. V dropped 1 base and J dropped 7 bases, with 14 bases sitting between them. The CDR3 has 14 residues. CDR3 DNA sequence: TGTGCCAGCAGCCAAGTTAAAGGGGCCGGGGAGCAGTACTTC. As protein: CASSQVKGAGEQYF.

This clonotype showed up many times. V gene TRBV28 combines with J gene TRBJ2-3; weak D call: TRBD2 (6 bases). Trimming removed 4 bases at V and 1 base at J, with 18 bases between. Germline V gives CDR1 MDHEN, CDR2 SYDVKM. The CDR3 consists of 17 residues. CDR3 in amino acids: CASSSQGGGVGTDTQYF. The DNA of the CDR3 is TGTGCCAGCAGTTCCCAGGGAGGCGGGGTGGGCACAGATACGCAGTATTTT.

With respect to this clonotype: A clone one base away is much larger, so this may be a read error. CDR3 sequence reads: CASSTGAGRGNTEAFF. CDR3 sequence (DNA): TGTGCCAGCAGTACCGGGGCAGGGAGAGGGAACACTGAAGCTTTCTTT. The chain uses TRBV12-3 or TRBV12-4 and TRBJ1-1; a possible D gene is TRBD1 (5 bases). V was pared by 5 bases and J by 1 base, with 17 bases between. CDR3 length: 16 residues.

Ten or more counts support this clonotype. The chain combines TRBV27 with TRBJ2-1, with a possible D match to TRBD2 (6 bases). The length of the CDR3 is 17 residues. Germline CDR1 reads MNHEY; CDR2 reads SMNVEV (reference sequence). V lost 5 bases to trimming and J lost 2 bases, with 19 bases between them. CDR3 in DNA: TGTGCCAGCAGTACCGTACTTGGGACTCCAGCCTACAATGAGCAGTTCTTC. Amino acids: CASSTVLGTPAYNEQFF.

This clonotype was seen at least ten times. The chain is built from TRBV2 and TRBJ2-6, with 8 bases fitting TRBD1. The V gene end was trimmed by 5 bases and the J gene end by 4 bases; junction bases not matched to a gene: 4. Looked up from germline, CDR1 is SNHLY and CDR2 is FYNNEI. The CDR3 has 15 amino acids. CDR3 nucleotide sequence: TGTGCCAGCAGTCGGACAGGGACCGGGGCCAACGTCCTGACTTTC. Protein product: CASSRTGTGANVLTF.

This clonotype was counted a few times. The CDR3 sequence: CASSPQQGANYGYTF. The CDR3 region has the DNA TGTGCCAGCAGCCCCCAACAGGGAGCCAACTATGGCTACACCTTC. This chain uses TRBV7-8 with TRBJ1-2, with TRBD1 as a possible D gene (6 bases). Germline V gives CDR1 SGHVS, CDR2 FQNEAQ. V lost 5 bases and J 2 bases, leaving 15 bases between the germline ends. The CDR3 is 15 amino acids.

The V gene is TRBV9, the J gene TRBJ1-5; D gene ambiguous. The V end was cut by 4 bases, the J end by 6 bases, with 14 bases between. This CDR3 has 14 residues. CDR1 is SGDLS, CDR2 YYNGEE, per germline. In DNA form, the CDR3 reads TGTGCCAGCAGCTCTACCCCTCAAGTTCAGCCCCAGCATTTT. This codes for CASSSTPQVQPQHF.

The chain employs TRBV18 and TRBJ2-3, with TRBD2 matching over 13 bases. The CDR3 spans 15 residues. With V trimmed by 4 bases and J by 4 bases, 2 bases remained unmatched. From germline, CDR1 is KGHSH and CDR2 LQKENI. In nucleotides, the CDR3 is TGTGCCAGCTCACGACTAGCGGGAGGCGCAGATACGCAGTATTTT. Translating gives CASSRLAGGADTQYF.

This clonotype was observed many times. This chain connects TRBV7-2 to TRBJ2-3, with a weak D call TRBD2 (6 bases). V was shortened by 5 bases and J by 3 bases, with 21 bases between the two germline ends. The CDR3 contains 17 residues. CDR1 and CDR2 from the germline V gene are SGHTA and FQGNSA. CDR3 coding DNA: TGTGCCAGCAGCCTCCGGAGGGCCGGTTTTACTACAGATACGCAGTATTTT. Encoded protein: CASSLRRAGFTTDTQYF.

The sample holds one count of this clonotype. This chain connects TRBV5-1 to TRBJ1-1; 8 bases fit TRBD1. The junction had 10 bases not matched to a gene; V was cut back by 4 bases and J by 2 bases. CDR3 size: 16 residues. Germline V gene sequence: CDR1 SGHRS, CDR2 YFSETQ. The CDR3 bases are TGCGCCAGCAGCATCTCCGGGACAGGACTCAACACTGAAGCTTTCTTT. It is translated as CASSISGTGLNTEAFF.

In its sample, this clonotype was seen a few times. The CDR3 nucleotides are TGCAGCGTGGCCGGACAGGGGGATTCCCACAATGAGCAGTTCTTC. Encoded protein: CSVAGQGDSHNEQFF. This chain connects TRBV29-1 to TRBJ2-1; 10 nucleotides align to TRBD1. Per germline, CDR1 SQVTM and CDR2 ANQGSEA. This CDR3 has 15 amino acids. The junction had 10 bases not matched to a gene; V was cut back by 6 bases and J by 5 bases.

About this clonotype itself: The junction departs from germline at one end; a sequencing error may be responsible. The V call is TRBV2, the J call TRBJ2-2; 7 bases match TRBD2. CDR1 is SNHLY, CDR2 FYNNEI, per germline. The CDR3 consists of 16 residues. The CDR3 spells CASSDQTSPKTGELFF. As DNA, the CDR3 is TGTGCCAGCAGTGATCAGACTAGCCCGAAGACCGGGGAGCTGTTTTTT.

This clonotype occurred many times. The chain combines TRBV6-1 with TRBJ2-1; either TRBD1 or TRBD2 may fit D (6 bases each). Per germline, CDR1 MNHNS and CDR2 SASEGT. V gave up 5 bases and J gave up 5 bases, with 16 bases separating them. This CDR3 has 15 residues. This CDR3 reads CASSRGASDHNEQFF. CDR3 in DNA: TGTGCCAGCAGTAGGGGGGCATCGGACCACAATGAGCAGTTCTTC.

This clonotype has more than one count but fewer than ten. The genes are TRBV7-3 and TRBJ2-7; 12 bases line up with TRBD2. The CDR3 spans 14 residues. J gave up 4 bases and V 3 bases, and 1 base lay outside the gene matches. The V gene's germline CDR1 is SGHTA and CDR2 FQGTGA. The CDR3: CASSLTSGRYEQYF. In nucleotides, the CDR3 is TGTGCCAGCAGCTTGACTAGCGGGAGATACGAGCAGTACTTC.

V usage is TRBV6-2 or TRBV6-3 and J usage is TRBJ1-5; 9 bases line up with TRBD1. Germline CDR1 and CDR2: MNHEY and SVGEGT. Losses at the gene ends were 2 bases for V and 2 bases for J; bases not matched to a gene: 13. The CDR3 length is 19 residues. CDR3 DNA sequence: TGTGCCAGCAGTTACCCCAGTCCCGGGACAGGGTTCGGCAATCAGCCCCAGCATTTT. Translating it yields CASSYPSPGTGFGNQPQHF.